This entry lists 26 T cell receptor beta chains sequenced from one sample in a study of shared clonotypes between healthy human individuals. Clones were sequenced by immunoSEQ multiplex PCR, and TCRdb holds only the in-frame ones, with some missing. The table shows 800,000 or so clones, with 90% to 97% occurring only once. Selected positively for CCR7 and CD45RO-negative, naive CD8 cells excluded terminally differentiated effector memory CD45RA+ cells. Sequencing used naive CD8+ T cells sorted from blood. These receptors originate from a man aged 30 to 39 in good health.

The chain combines TRBV5-1 with TRBJ2-5, with D possibly being TRBD1 or TRBD2 (5 bases each). This CDR3 comprises 16 residues. CDR1 SGHRS and CDR2 YFSETQ come from the germline V gene. V shed 6 bases and J shed 4 bases, with 22 bases lying between them. CDR3 in amino acids: CASTTRRRGRGETQYF. CDR3 bases: TGCGCCAGCACCACCCGACGCCGGGGTAGGGGAGAGACCCAGTACTTC.

The chain has TRBV2 and TRBJ1-5; the D gene is possibly TRBD1 (6 bases). The germline V and J ends were trimmed by 6 bases and 8 bases, with 14 bases remaining between them. The CDR3 contains 13 residues. Germline CDR1 and CDR2: SNHLY and FYNNEI. DNA of the CDR3: TGTGCCAGCAGAAACAGGGTTGAGGAGCCCCAGCATTTT. It translates to CASRNRVEEPQHF.

This clone appeared once. This chain links TRBV7-9 with TRBJ1-2, with D unresolved. The germline V and J ends were trimmed by 8 bases and 8 bases, with 9 bases remaining between them. The CDR3 extends over 10 amino acids. Germline CDR1 SEHNR, CDR2 FQNEAQ (reference sequence). The CDR3 sequence: CASGRTGYTF. DNA of the CDR3: TGTGCCAGCGGAAGAACGGGCTACACCTTC. The variable domain in full, completed from reference TRBV7-9 and TRBJ1-2, reads DTGVSQNPRHKITKRGQNVTFRCDPISEHNRLYWYRQTLGQGPEFLTYFQNEAQLEKSRLLSDRFSAERPKGSFSTLEIQRTEQGDSAMYLCASGRTGYTFGSGTRLTVV.

The J gene is TRBJ2-2, the V gene TRBV9, with 10 bases aligning to TRBD2. V lost 1 base to trimming and J lost 6 bases; unmatched junction nucleotides: 6. CDR3 length: 16 amino acids. In germline, CDR1 is SGDLS, CDR2 YYNGEE. As DNA, the CDR3 is TGTGCCAGCAGCGTATTTCTAGCGGGAGCCCCCGGGGAGCTGTTTTTT. Amino acids: CASSVFLAGAPGELFF.

The chain has TRBV6-1 and TRBJ2-2, with D possibly matching TRBD2 (5 bases). The V and J ends lost 6 bases and 4 bases respectively, with 12 bases between them. The CDR3 extends over 14 amino acids. Germline-derived CDR1 and CDR2 are MNHNS and SASEGT. Here the CDR3 reads CASRKFGITGELFF. The CDR3 region has the DNA TGTGCCAGCAGGAAGTTCGGGATCACCGGGGAGCTGTTTTTT.

The CDR3 reads CASSPGVSIYEQYF. The CDR3 DNA sequence: TGCGCCAGCAGCCCCGGGGTTTCGATCTACGAGCAGTACTTC. The V and J genes are TRBV4-3 and TRBJ2-7; tentative D call: TRBD2 (5 bases). The CDR3 length is 14 residues. Deletions cut 4 bases from V and 3 bases from J, with 13 bases between. CDR1 and CDR2 (germline): LGHNA, YSLEER.

The rearrangement joins TRBV4-2 to TRBJ2-7; TRBD1 is a possible D gene (5 bases). Trimming shortened V by 4 bases and J by 2 bases, and 15 bases separated the two germline ends. CDR1 and CDR2 (germline): LGHNA, YNFKEQ. The CDR3 has 15 amino acids. The CDR3 nucleotides read TGTGCCAGCAGCCCAGGTGGGGAAGGGGCCTACGAGCAGTACTTC. It encodes CASSPGGEGAYEQYF.

The gene calls are TRBV9 and TRBJ1-2; D perhaps matches TRBD1 (6 bases). V gave up 2 bases and J gave up 6 bases, with 14 bases separating them. Per germline, CDR1 SGDLS and CDR2 YYNGEE. The CDR3 has 14 residues. This CDR3 reads CASSVGRGYDGYTF. The CDR3, as DNA: TGTGCCAGCAGCGTCGGGAGGGGGTATGATGGCTACACCTTC.

The J gene is TRBJ1-5, the V gene TRBV28, with 9 bases fitting TRBD1. With 6 bases clipped from V and 1 base from J, the junction kept 10 bases outside the gene matches. This CDR3 contains 17 residues. The germline CDR1 and CDR2 sequences are MDHEN and SYDVKM. The CDR3 spells CASRPGQGLRSNQPQHF. The DNA of the CDR3 is TGTGCCAGCAGACCGGGACAGGGCCTTCGGAGCAATCAGCCCCAGCATTTT.

The J gene is TRBJ2-7, the V gene TRBV28; no firm D call. Germline V CDR1 and CDR2: MDHEN, SYDVKM. V lost 5 bases, J lost 6 bases, and 11 bases lay in between. The CDR3 is 12 residues long. CDR3 in DNA: TGTGCCAGCAGTACCTATAAGGGCGAGCAGTACTTC. It yields the protein CASSTYKGEQYF.

To note about this clone: Different DNA sequences within this sample yield the same CDR3. This chain joins TRBV29-1 and TRBJ1-2; D ambiguous. There are 11 residues in the CDR3. The V end was cut by 0 bases, the J end by 5 bases, with 4 bases between. CDR1 and CDR2 from the germline V gene are SQVTM and ANQGSEA. The CDR3 DNA follows: TGCAGCGTTGAAGATCTTTATGGCTACACCTTC. Amino acids: CSVEDLYGYTF.

This rearrangement joins TRBV9 to TRBJ2-1; D is perhaps TRBD1 or TRBD2 (5 bases each). V dropped 7 bases and J dropped 7 bases, with 9 bases sitting between them. The germline V gene has CDR1 SGDLS and CDR2 YYNGEE. CDR3 length: 11 residues. Written as DNA, the CDR3 is TGTGCCAGCGGGGGTGCGAATGAGCAGTTCTTC. Translating gives CASGGANEQFF.

The chain uses TRBV15 and TRBJ2-7; D is perhaps TRBD1 (8 bases). Between the trimmed V and J ends, which lost 9 bases and 1 base, there was a span of 13 bases. The CDR3 spans 13 residues. CDR1 LNHNV and CDR2 YYDKDF come from the germline V gene (reference sequence). The CDR3 DNA is TGTGCCACGGAACAGGGGGGGTCCTACGAGCAGTACTTC. Translated: CATEQGGSYEQYF.

This chain connects TRBV13 to TRBJ2-7; TRBD1 agrees at 11 bases. Germline CDR1 reads PRHDT; CDR2 reads FYEKMQ (reference sequence). The CDR3 is made up of 13 amino acids. V trimming: 8 bases; J trimming: 4 bases; junction bases outside the gene matches: 4. CDR3 amino acids: CASRDRGKYEQYF. Here the CDR3 DNA reads TGTGCCAGCCGGGACAGGGGGAAGTACGAGCAGTACTTC.

The chain is built from TRBV27 and TRBJ2-7; TRBD1 agrees at 9 bases. J gave up 6 bases and V 5 bases, and 11 bases lay outside the gene matches. This CDR3 spans 15 amino acids. CDR1 is MNHEY and CDR2 is SMNVEV in the germline V gene (reference sequence). In nucleotides, the CDR3 is TGTGCCAGCAGTCAAACAGGGGGCGGGTCGGTCGAGCAGTACTTC. Translated, it gives CASSQTGGGSVEQYF.

The genes are TRBV19 and TRBJ2-7, with TRBD2 matching 7 bases. The CDR3 spans 12 residues. J was trimmed by 2 bases and V by 6 bases; bases with no gene match: 1. Germline V lookup: CDR1 LNHDA, CDR2 SQIVND (reference sequence). CDR3 nucleotide sequence: TGTGCCAGTAGGAGCGGGGCCTACGAGCAGTACTTC. It specifies CASRSGAYEQYF.

The rearrangement links TRBV7-2 to TRBJ2-2; 8 bases are a match to TRBD2. Trimming took 7 bases from V and 7 from J; bases not matched to a gene: 23. CDR3 length equals 19 residues. Germline CDR1 is SGHTA and CDR2 is FQGNSA. Written as DNA, the CDR3 is TGTGCCAGCACCCTTAGGGGGGGAGGACTAGCAACGCGGTTCGGGGAGCTGTTTTTT. As protein: CASTLRGGGLATRFGELFF. Full variable domain (outside the CDR3, taken from reference TRBV7-2 and TRBJ2-2): GAGVSQSPSNKVTEKGKDVELRCDPISGHTALYWYRQSLGQGLEFLIYFQGNSAPDKSGLPSDRFSAERTGGSVSTLTIQRTQQEDSAVYLCASTLRGGGLATRFGELFFGEGSRLTVL.

J is TRBJ2-5 and V is TRBV6-5; D is perhaps TRBD2 (5 bases). The germline CDR1 and CDR2 sequences are MNHEY and SVGAGI. The CDR3 spans 14 residues. Trimming took off 5 bases at V and 1 base at J, with 11 bases between the two ends. The CDR3: CASSLAGSQETQYF. As DNA, the CDR3 is TGTGCCAGCAGTCTCGCGGGCTCCCAAGAGACCCAGTACTTC.

This chain uses TRBV6-6 with TRBJ1-5, with 7 bases that match TRBD1. V shed 3 bases, J shed 9 bases, and the junction held 11 bases outside the gene matches. The CDR3 runs to 15 residues. Germline values: CDR1 MNHNY, CDR2 SVGAGI (reference sequence). Here the CDR3 DNA reads TGTGCCAGCAGTTATAGGGACAGCTTTCTTTTGCCCCAGCATTTT. Translation gives CASSYRDSFLLPQHF.

This chain connects TRBV5-6 to TRBJ2-5; maybe TRBD1 (5 bases). The CDR3 has 14 amino acids. V dropped 5 bases and J dropped 2 bases, with 13 bases sitting between them. In germline, CDR1 is SGHDT, CDR2 YYEEEE. CDR3 DNA: TGTGCCAGCAGTATTGTAGGGGCTCAAGAGACCCAGTACTTC. Its protein product is CASSIVGAQETQYF.

The V gene is TRBV27, the J gene TRBJ2-7; 9 bases match TRBD1. The CDR3 has 13 residues. J lost 2 bases, V lost 9 bases, and 5 bases had no gene match. CDR1 is MNHEY, CDR2 SMNVEV, per germline (reference sequence). The CDR3 sequence is CASGQGSAYEQYF. DNA of the CDR3: TGTGCCAGTGGACAGGGGTCAGCCTACGAGCAGTACTTC.

The chain couples TRBV9 to TRBJ2-3, with D possibly matching TRBD1 (5 bases). Deletions cut 3 bases from V and 2 bases from J, with 10 bases between. This CDR3 has 14 residues. Germline CDR1 is SGDLS and CDR2 is YYNGEE. The CDR3 DNA reads as TGTGCCAGCAGCGCCAGGGATCCCACAGATACGCAGTATTTT. It translates to CASSARDPTDTQYF.

Note on this clone: A much larger clone differs by one base, so this may be a read error. V is TRBV2 and J is TRBJ2-1, with TRBD1 matching over 11 bases. The germline V gene has CDR1 SNHLY and CDR2 FYNNEI. The CDR3 consists of 15 residues. V lost 6 bases, J lost 3 bases, and 4 bases stayed unmatched. CDR3 in DNA: TGTGCCAGCAGCCCCGGGACAGGGGGCTACAATGAGCAGTTCTTC. It codes for CASSPGTGGYNEQFF.

For the CDR3, the DNA is TGTGCCAGCAGCCGGCCTATAGGACAGGGCCTCTACGAGCAGTACTTC. Encoded protein: CASSRPIGQGLYEQYF. The chain couples TRBV5-4 to TRBJ2-7; TRBD1 matches 8 bases. Germline V gives CDR1 SGHNT, CDR2 YYREEE (reference sequence). Trimming took 4 bases from V and 3 from J; bases not matched to a gene: 12. The CDR3 consists of 16 residues.

The J gene is TRBJ2-3, the V gene TRBV5-6; the match to TRBD2 covers 12 bases. From germline, CDR1 is SGHDT and CDR2 YYEEEE. V lost 2 bases and J lost 1; bases outside the gene matches: 11. The CDR3 totals 19 residues. CDR3 sequence reads: CASSFFGGSSGRGTDTQYF. For the CDR3, the DNA is TGTGCCAGCAGCTTTTTCGGCGGGTCTAGCGGGAGGGGCACAGATACGCAGTATTTT.

The table lists this clone with a few counts. V is TRBV7-8 and J is TRBJ1-3, with unresolved D. The CDR3 totals 17 residues. V lost 1 base and J lost 2, with 15 bases in between. The germline gives CDR1 SGHVS, CDR2 FQNEAQ. Written as DNA, the CDR3 is TGTGCCAGCAGCTTAGTGGTAGAAGGAACCCCTGGAAACACCATATATTTT. It is translated as CASSLVVEGTPGNTIYF.